This T cell receptor (beta chain) was retrieved from a study of cytomegalovirus exposure and HLA in healthy donors. As for the study in general: Sequencing of some 200 million T cells in an earlier analysis found 100 million to 140 million unique TCR beta sequences. Study-wide points: For most TCR beta V segments, an earlier analysis put the productive rate at about 87% or about 30% of the time.

The germline gives CDR1 GTSNPN, CDR2 SVGIG (reference sequence). Unmatched junction bases numbered 5, after V lost 0 bases and J lost 2 bases. This CDR3 spans 16 amino acids. With respect to this clone: Its antigen is not known.

This PCR relied on a set of 60 Vbeta primers and 13 Jbeta primers. TCRdb's table, derived via immunoSEQ multiplex PCR, lists solely in-frame clones and lacks some. This sample carries about 200,000 clones, 80% of them seen once, and the ten largest clones take 0.95% to 1.4%. Sequenced input: PBMCs. The chain has TRBV30 and TRBJ2-1; 9 bases agree with TRBD2. The sequence was obtained from a woman in her 40s in good health and CMV-seronegative. CDR3 nucleotide sequence: TGTGCCTGGAGTGTAGGGACTAGCTTCACCTACAATGAGCAGTTCTTC. Its translation: CAWSVGTSFTYNEQFF.